This T cell receptor beta chain was captured by sequencing in a study of Ad26.COV2.S vaccination and SARS-CoV-2 variants. Study information: Each vaccinee took Ad26.COV2.S intramuscularly, once or twice 56 days apart.

Specified treatment: over 15 received Ad26.COV2.S at low or high dose, single or two shots; about 5 received placebo; per-sample allocation not given. The investigators took samples on day 63 after the first vaccine or placebo injection. An Ad26 vector was used to express Wuhan-strain SARS-CoV-2 spike as the vaccine. A note on this clone: Antigen specificity is unknown.

Findings of the study overall: The TCR-based breadth and depth measures might underestimate overall T cell responses. Ad26.COV2.S recipients had broader spike-specific TCRs (P = 0.0014).

The data were produced by immunoSEQ multiplex PCR, yet TCRdb's version contains in-frame clones alone and is incomplete. The repertoire holds 500,000 or so clones, roughly nine tenths seen once, with approximately 2.5% in the top ten. CDR3 length: 13 amino acids. Germline V CDR1 and CDR2: SGHTA, FQGTGA. V gave up 4 bases and J gave up 1 base, with 4 bases separating them. V gene TRBV7-3 combines with J gene TRBJ2-2, with no clear D. Sequencing was performed on peripheral blood, taken in a trial of Ad26.COV2.S vaccine versus placebo. The origin of this receptor is a person aged 18-65 years who received the Ad26.COV2.S COVID-19 vaccine or a placebo. This chain's CDR3 is CASSWGNTGELFF. The CDR3 DNA sequence: TGTGCCAGCAGCTGGGGGAACACCGGGGAGCTGTTTTTT.